A selection of T cell receptor beta chains follows, all from one sample in a study of blood T cell repertoires in COVID-19. Sequencing was performed with immunoSEQ multiplex PCR; in TCRdb, only in-frame clones are kept and a portion is missing. The sample records about 150,000 clones, 75% to 90% being singletons. Sequences were obtained from peripheral blood. Receptors originate from a man in his 70s with acute or convalescent COVID-19. CDR3s include the opening cysteine and the closing phenylalanine or tryptophan. D genes are given only for firm matches. Only some rows state a clone size, as once, few, many or a class for expanded clones.

.	TRBV18	.	TRBJ2-7	CASSPNGAGEYEQYF	TGTGCCAGCTCACCCAACGGAGCCGGGGAGTACGAGCAGTACTTC
.	TRBV29-1	TRBD2	TRBJ2-3	CSASPGLAGGITDTQYF	TGCAGCGCATCCCCGGGACTAGCGGGTGGGATCACAGATACGCAGTATTTT
few	TRBV20-1	TRBD2	TRBJ2-1	CSASSAWEGMNEQFF	TGCAGTGCTAGTAGTGCGTGGGAGGGGATGAATGAGCAGTTCTTC
few	TRBV28	TRBD1	TRBJ1-2	CATQPGQGIGYTF	TGTGCCACTCAACCGGGACAGGGTATCGGCTACACCTTC
.	TRBV7-2	.	TRBJ1-1	CASSSGVAPTEAFF	TGTGCCAGCAGCTCGGGGGTCGCACCGACTGAAGCTTTCTTT
.	TRBV5-6	.	TRBJ1-5	CASSLDLNQPQHF	TGTGCCAGCAGCTTGGACCTAAATCAGCCCCAGCATTTT
.	TRBV27	.	TRBJ1-1	CASSRVGASEAFF	TGTGCCAGCAGTCGGGTTGGCGCGTCTGAAGCTTTCTTT
.	TRBV27	.	TRBJ1-6	CASTRPGIDSPLHF	TGTGCCAGCACCCGGCCAGGGATTGATTCACCCCTCCACTTT
few	TRBV13	TRBD1	TRBJ1-1	CASSPGQGLGEAFF	TGTGCCAGCAGCCCAGGACAGGGATTAGGTGAAGCTTTCTTT
.	TRBV5-4	TRBD2	TRBJ2-1	CASSPWGLAGNNEQFF	TGTGCCAGCAGCCCTTGGGGGCTAGCGGGGAACAATGAGCAGTTCTTC
.	TRBV5-4	TRBD1	TRBJ2-6	CASRPGGTGDSGANVLTF	TGTGCCAGCAGACCAGGGGGGACAGGAGACTCTGGGGCCAACGTCCTGACTTTC
.	TRBV3-1/TRBV3-2	.	TRBJ2-5	CASSPTSRETQYF	TGTGCCAGCAGCCCAACTAGTAGAGAGACCCAGTACTTC
.	TRBV18	TRBD2	TRBJ2-3	CASSPNLRLAGLDTQYF	TGTGCCAGCTCACCAAATCTTAGGCTAGCGGGATTAGATACGCAGTATTTT
.	TRBV7-2	.	TRBJ1-3	CASSLSGAGNTIYF	TGTGCCAGCAGCTTATCAGGGGCTGGAAACACCATATATTTT
.	TRBV2	TRBD1	TRBJ1-5	CASSRGGGGVQPQHF	TGTGCCAGCAGTCGAGGGGGCGGAGGGGTTCAGCCCCAGCATTTT
.	TRBV18	TRBD1	TRBJ1-5	CASSPAGTGVQPQHF	TGTGCCAGCTCACCAGCCGGGACAGGGGTTCAGCCCCAGCATTTT
.	TRBV5-1	TRBD2	TRBJ2-1	CASSLGVGGADEQFF	TGCGCCAGCAGCTTGGGGGTGGGAGGGGCCGATGAGCAGTTCTTC
.	TRBV3-1/TRBV3-2	TRBD2	TRBJ2-5	CASSQQGTSVETQYF	TGTGCCAGCAGCCAGCAGGGGACTAGCGTAGAGACCCAGTACTTC
.	TRBV20-1	.	TRBJ1-4	CSARGSDLFF	TGCAGTGCTAGAGGCAGCGATCTGTTTTTT
few	TRBV5-1	.	TRBJ1-4	CASSLISTNEKLFF	TGCGCCAGCAGCTTGATATCAACTAATGAAAAACTGTTTTTT
.	TRBV12-3/TRBV12-4	TRBD1	TRBJ2-5	CASSWGQKETQYF	TGTGCCAGCAGCTGGGGACAGAAAGAGACCCAGTACTTC
.	TRBV11-2	.	TRBJ2-3	CASSLVGQGTDTQYF	TGTGCCAGCAGCTTAGTTGGCCAGGGCACAGATACGCAGTATTTT
.	TRBV5-1	TRBD1	TRBJ1-2	CASSETGSENYGYTF	TGCGCCAGCAGCGAGACAGGGAGCGAAAACTATGGCTACACCTTC
.	TRBV28	TRBD2	TRBJ2-1	CASSTLTSGSANEQFF	TGTGCCAGCAGTACCCTGACTAGCGGGAGCGCCAATGAGCAGTTCTTC
few	TRBV2	TRBD1	TRBJ1-5	CASTLEGTGVNQPQHF	TGTGCCAGCACCCTAGAAGGGACAGGGGTCAATCAGCCCCAGCATTTT
.	TRBV12-3/TRBV12-4	.	TRBJ1-3	CASSLSGGNTIYF	TGTGCCAGCAGTTTATCAGGTGGAAACACCATATATTTT
.	TRBV12-3/TRBV12-4	.	TRBJ2-2	CASRQGRIGELFF	TGTGCCAGCAGACAGGGGAGGATCGGGGAGCTGTTTTTT
.	TRBV7-9	TRBD1	TRBJ2-5	CASTLPDRGLGETQYF	TGTGCCAGCACCCTCCCCGACAGGGGGCTCGGGGAGACCCAGTACTTC
.	TRBV7-2	.	TRBJ1-2	CASSLGLAETYGYTF	TGTGCCAGCAGCCTAGGGCTGGCGGAGACCTATGGCTACACCTTC
.	TRBV5-1	TRBD1	TRBJ2-2	CASRGTGGPGELFF	TGCGCCAGCCGCGGGACAGGGGGCCCCGGGGAGCTGTTTTTT
once	TRBV25-1	.	TRBJ2-7	CASSEPPTGCEQYF	TGTGCCAGCAGTGAACCCCCAACAGGGTGCGAGCAGTACTTC
few	TRBV7-2	TRBD2	TRBJ2-3	CASSLARGSGGTQYF	TGTGCCAGCAGCTTAGCGCGCGGGAGTGGGGGTACGCAGTATTTT
.	TRBV20-1	.	TRBJ2-5	CSASGGTQYF	TGCAGTGCTTCGGGGGGCACCCAGTACTTC
.	TRBV11-3	TRBD2	TRBJ2-7	CASNRRRAGGYEQYF	TGTGCCAGCAACCGCCGACGAGCGGGAGGCTACGAGCAGTACTTC
.	TRBV2	.	TRBJ2-5	CASDFGETQYF	TGTGCCAGCGACTTTGGGGAGACCCAGTACTTC
.	TRBV28	TRBD1	TRBJ2-7	CASSLTGQAREQYF	TGTGCCAGCAGTTTGACGGGACAGGCGCGGGAGCAGTACTTC
.	TRBV5-1	TRBD1	TRBJ1-1	CASSLASRQGPQEAFF	TGCGCCAGCAGCTTGGCCTCAAGACAGGGGCCTCAAGAAGCTTTCTTT
.	TRBV3-1/TRBV3-2	.	TRBJ1-2	CASSQASGGSGGYTF	TGTGCCAGCAGCCAAGCGTCGGGGGGATCCGGTGGCTACACCTTC
.	TRBV6-5	.	TRBJ1-1	CASRVGGAGTEAFF	TGTGCCAGCAGGGTCGGGGGGGCAGGCACTGAAGCTTTCTTT
once	TRBV10-2	TRBD1	TRBJ2-7	CASSGDSYEQYF	TGCGCCAGCAGTGGGGACAGCTACGAGCAGTACTTC
.	TRBV29-1	TRBD1	TRBJ1-4	CSWTGTGDGKLFF	TGCAGCTGGACCGGGACAGGGGACGGAAAACTGTTTTTT
few	TRBV6-4	.	TRBJ1-1	CASSVNRETEAFF	TGTGCCAGCAGTGTTAACAGGGAGACTGAAGCTTTCTTT
.	TRBV6-5	TRBD1	TRBJ2-7	CASSFRTGSYEQYF	TGTGCCAGCAGCTTCCGGACAGGGTCCTACGAGCAGTACTTC
.	TRBV28	.	TRBJ2-1	CASRHEGGSSYNEQFF	TGTGCCAGCAGACACGAAGGGGGAAGCTCCTACAATGAGCAGTTCTTC
.	TRBV5-4	.	TRBJ2-6	CASSPRYSGANVLTF	TGTGCCAGCTCTCCGAGGTACTCTGGGGCCAACGTCCTGACTTTC
.	TRBV27	TRBD2	TRBJ2-1	CASSLSAGGRDEQFF	TGTGCCAGCAGTTTATCGGCGGGAGGCCGCGATGAGCAGTTCTTC
.	TRBV28	TRBD1	TRBJ1-4	CASSLVGDRSNEKLFF	TGTGCCAGCAGTTTAGTCGGGGACAGATCTAATGAAAAACTGTTTTTT
once	TRBV18	.	TRBJ2-5	CASSLNALPYETQYF	TGTGCCAGCTCGCTCAACGCTCTCCCCTACGAGACCCAGTACTTC
.	TRBV7-9	TRBD2	TRBJ2-7	CASSLERGSGRAREQYF	TGTGCCAGCAGCTTAGAACGTGGCAGCGGGAGGGCCCGCGAGCAGTACTTC
.	TRBV12-3/TRBV12-4	.	TRBJ1-2	CASSLLTDYGYTF	TGTGCCAGCAGTTTACTCACAGACTATGGCTACACCTTC
.	TRBV6-5	TRBD2	TRBJ2-7	CASTPGTSASYEQYF	TGTGCCAGCACACCAGGGACTAGCGCATCCTACGAGCAGTACTTC
.	TRBV19	TRBD2	TRBJ2-1	CASTFSGGSYNEQFF	TGTGCCAGTACCTTTAGCGGGGGCTCCTACAATGAGCAGTTCTTC
.	TRBV5-6	.	TRBJ2-5	CASSWVGRATKETQYF	TGTGCCAGCAGCTGGGTCGGGCGGGCCACGAAAGAGACCCAGTACTTC
once	TRBV19	TRBD1	TRBJ2-7	CASARGQDEQYF	TGTGCCAGTGCCCGGGGACAGGACGAGCAGTACTTC
.	TRBV7-3	.	TRBJ2-2	CASSRGQTGGELFF	TGTGCCAGCAGCCGAGGGCAAACTGGCGGGGAGCTGTTTTTT
once	TRBV2	TRBD1	TRBJ2-7	CASGWTGGYEQYF	TGTGCCAGCGGGTGGACAGGGGGCTACGAGCAGTACTTC
.	TRBV28	TRBD1	TRBJ1-6	CASRATGENSPLHF	TGTGCCAGCAGGGCCACAGGGGAGAATTCACCCCTCCACTTT
.	TRBV7-2	.	TRBJ1-2	CASSLGGWGGYGYTF	TGTGCCAGCAGCTTAGGTGGGTGGGGCGGATATGGCTACACCTTC